These 8 T cell receptor beta chains came from one sample sequenced in a study of shared clonotypes between healthy human individuals. Assay: immunoSEQ multiplex PCR; the TCRdb copy retains only in-frame clones and omits some. Here the sample spans 2,500,000 or so clones, around nine tenths being singletons. Sequencing was done on a sample of naive CD4+ T cells sorted from blood. Indicated subset: CD45RA+ positively selected. Receptors were obtained from a man in his late teens or twenties in good health.

CDR3 sequence (DNA): TGTGCCAGCAGCCCAGGGACTAGCGCCAGCACAGATACGCAGTATTTT. Protein product: CASSPGTSASTDTQYF. The chain uses TRBV9 and TRBJ2-3; 10 bases fit TRBD2. V lost 4 bases and J lost 0; bases outside the gene matches: 5. The CDR3 runs to 16 residues. Per germline, CDR1 SGDLS and CDR2 YYNGEE.

This chain connects TRBV2 to TRBJ2-5; 12 bases match TRBD2. V was pared by 4 bases and J by 5 bases, with 8 bases of the junction left unmatched. Germline CDR1 and CDR2: SNHLY and FYNNEI. The length of the CDR3 is 16 residues. The CDR3 DNA is TGTGCCAGCAGTGGGACTAGCGGGGCCGACTCGGAGACCCAGTACTTC. This translates into CASSGTSGADSETQYF.

The rearrangement uses TRBV19 and TRBJ2-2; D could derive from TRBD1 or TRBD2 (5 bases each). The CDR3 runs 11 residues. Germline CDR1 reads LNHDA; CDR2 reads SQIVND (reference sequence). V was clipped by 7 bases and J by 15 bases, with 15 bases between them. The CDR3 DNA reads as TGTGCCAGTACCCCCGGGACGGGGATGTTTTTT. As protein: CASTPGTGMFF.

Written as DNA, the CDR3 is TGTGCCAGCAGTTACGAGGGACACCTGAACACCGGGGAGCTGTTTTTT. Translating gives CASSYEGHLNTGELFF. The chain is built from TRBV6-5 and TRBJ2-2, with D tentatively TRBD1 (6 bases). The V end lost 2 bases, the J end lost 1 base, and 11 bases lay between the germline ends. CDR3 length: 16 residues. Germline assignment: CDR1 MNHEY and CDR2 SVGAGI.

Turning to this clone: This specimen includes other DNA sequences encoding the same CDR3. The V gene is TRBV18, the J gene TRBJ2-3; D is unclear. The V and J ends lost 5 bases and 1 base respectively, with 7 bases between them. The CDR3 length is 13 residues. The V gene's germline CDR1 is KGHSH and CDR2 LQKENI. The CDR3 reads CASSRQGTDTQYF. The CDR3 DNA reads as TGTGCCAGCTCAAGGCAGGGCACAGATACGCAGTATTTT.

This chain links TRBV19 with TRBJ1-5; weak D call: TRBD1 (5 bases). Germline loops: CDR1 LNHDA, CDR2 SQIVND (reference sequence). This CDR3 has 16 residues. Trimming stripped 4 bases from V and 4 bases from J, with 17 bases between. CDR3 residues: CASSRALDSSNQPQHF. The CDR3 DNA follows: TGTGCCAGTAGTAGAGCGCTAGACAGTTCTAATCAGCCCCAGCATTTT.

This rearrangement joins TRBV5-1 to TRBJ2-1, with 12 bases fitting TRBD2. This CDR3 has 15 amino acids. The V and J ends lost 4 bases and 6 bases, in that order; junction bases with no gene match: 5. Germline assignment: CDR1 SGHRS and CDR2 YFSETQ. CDR3 in DNA: TGCGCCAGCAGCCCCTCTAGCGGGAGGGCCAATGAGCAGTTCTTC. This codes for CASSPSSGRANEQFF.

This sequence joins TRBV10-3 and TRBJ2-7; 7 bases agree with TRBD1. The CDR3 is made up of 14 amino acids. With 5 bases clipped from V and 3 bases from J, the junction kept 7 bases outside the gene matches. Germline CDR1 is ENHRY and CDR2 is SYGVKD. The CDR3 sequence: CAISKTGLGYEQYF. As DNA, the CDR3 is TGTGCCATCAGTAAGACAGGGCTCGGCTACGAGCAGTACTTC.